The clone carrying this T cell receptor beta chain was seen just once. Assay used: immunoSEQ multiplex PCR; TCRdb lists only in-frame clones, some missing. Among 2 million to 2.5 million clones listed, approximately 96% were seen once. The data were obtained in a study of shared clonotypes between healthy human individuals. The TCR was taken from a young man in good health. The specimen sequenced was naive CD4+ T cells sorted from blood. Stated subset: CD45RA+ positively selected.

The CDR3 nucleotides read TGTGCCAGCAGCTTTTCCCAGACCTACGAGCAGTACTTC. Its protein is CASSFSQTYEQYF. V and J are TRBV11-2 and TRBJ2-7; D unclear. Germline CDR1 and CDR2: SGHAT and FQNNGV. The CDR3 consists of 13 residues. V was pared by 3 bases and J by 2 bases, with 8 bases between.